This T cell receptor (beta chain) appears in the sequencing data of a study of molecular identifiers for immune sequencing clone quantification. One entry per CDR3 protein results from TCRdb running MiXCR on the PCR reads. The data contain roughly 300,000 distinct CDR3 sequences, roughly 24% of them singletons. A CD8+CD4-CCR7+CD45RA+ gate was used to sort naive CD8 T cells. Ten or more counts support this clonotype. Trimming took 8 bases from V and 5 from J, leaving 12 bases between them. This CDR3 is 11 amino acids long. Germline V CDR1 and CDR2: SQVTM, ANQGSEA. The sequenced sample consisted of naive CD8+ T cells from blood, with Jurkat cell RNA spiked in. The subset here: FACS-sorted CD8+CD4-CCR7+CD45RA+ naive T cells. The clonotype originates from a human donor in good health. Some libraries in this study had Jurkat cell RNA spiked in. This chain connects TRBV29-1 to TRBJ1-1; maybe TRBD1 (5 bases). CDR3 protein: CSIAGGTEAFF. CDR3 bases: TGCAGCATCGCGGGGGGGACTGAAGCTTTCTTT.